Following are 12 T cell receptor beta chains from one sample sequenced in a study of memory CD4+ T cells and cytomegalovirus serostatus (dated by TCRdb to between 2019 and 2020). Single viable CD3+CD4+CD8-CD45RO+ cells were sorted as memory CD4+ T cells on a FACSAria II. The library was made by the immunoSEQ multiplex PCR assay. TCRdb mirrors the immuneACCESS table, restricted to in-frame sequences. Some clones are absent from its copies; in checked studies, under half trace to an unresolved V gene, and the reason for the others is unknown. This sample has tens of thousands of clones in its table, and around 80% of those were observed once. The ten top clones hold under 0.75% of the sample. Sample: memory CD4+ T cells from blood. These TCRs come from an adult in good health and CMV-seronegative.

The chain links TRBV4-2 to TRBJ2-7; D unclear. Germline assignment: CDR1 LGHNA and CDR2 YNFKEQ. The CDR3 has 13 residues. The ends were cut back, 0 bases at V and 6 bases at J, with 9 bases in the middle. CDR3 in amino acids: CASSQDLSSEQYF. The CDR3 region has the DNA TGTGCCAGCAGCCAAGATCTCTCTTCCGAGCAGTACTTC.

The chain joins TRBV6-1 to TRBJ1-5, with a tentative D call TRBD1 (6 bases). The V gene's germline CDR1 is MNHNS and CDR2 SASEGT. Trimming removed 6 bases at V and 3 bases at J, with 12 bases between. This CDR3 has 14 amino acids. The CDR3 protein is CASSRAGVNQPQHF. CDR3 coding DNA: TGTGCCAGCAGCCGAGCAGGGGTCAATCAGCCCCAGCATTTT.

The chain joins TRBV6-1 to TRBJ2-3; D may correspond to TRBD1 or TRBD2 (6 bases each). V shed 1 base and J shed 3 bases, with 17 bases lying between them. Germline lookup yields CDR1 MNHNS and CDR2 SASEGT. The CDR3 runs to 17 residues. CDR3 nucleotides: TGTGCCAGCAGTGAAGAGGTCCGGGGGCGATGGACAGATACGCAGTATTTT. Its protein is CASSEEVRGRWTDTQYF.

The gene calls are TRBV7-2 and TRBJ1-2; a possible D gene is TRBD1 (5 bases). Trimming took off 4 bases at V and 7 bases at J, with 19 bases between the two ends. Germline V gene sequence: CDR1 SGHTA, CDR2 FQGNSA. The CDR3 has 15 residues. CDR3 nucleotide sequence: TGTGCCAGCAGCTCCCGACTCGGGGGGTTGAGTGGCTACACCTTC. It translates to CASSSRLGGLSGYTF.

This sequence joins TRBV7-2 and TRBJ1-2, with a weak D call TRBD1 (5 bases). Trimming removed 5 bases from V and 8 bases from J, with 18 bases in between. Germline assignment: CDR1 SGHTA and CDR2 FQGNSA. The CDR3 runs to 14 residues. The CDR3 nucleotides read TGTGCCAGCAGCGCAGAAACAGGCCCTAGGGGCTACACCTTC. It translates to CASSAETGPRGYTF.

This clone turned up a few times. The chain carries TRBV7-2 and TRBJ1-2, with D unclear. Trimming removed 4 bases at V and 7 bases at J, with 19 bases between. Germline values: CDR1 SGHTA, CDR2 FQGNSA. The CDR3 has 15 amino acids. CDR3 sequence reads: CASSSSFQRAAGYTF. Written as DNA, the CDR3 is TGTGCCAGCAGCTCGAGTTTTCAAAGGGCAGCTGGCTACACCTTC.

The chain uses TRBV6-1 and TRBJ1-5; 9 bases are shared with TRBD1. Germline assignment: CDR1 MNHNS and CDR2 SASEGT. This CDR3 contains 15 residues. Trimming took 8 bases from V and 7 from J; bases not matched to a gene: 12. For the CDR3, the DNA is TGTGCCAGCCTCACTAGGGACAGGGAAGGACAGCCCCAGCATTTT. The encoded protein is CASLTRDREGQPQHF.

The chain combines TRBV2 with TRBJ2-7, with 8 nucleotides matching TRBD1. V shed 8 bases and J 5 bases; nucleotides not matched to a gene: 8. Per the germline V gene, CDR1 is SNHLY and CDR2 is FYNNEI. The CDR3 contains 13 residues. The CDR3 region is CASGGTGGNEQYF. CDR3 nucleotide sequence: TGTGCCAGCGGGGGGACAGGTGGGAACGAGCAGTACTTC. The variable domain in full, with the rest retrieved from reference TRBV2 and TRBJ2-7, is EPEVTQTPSHQVTQMGQEVILRCVPISNHLYFYWYRQILGQKVEFLVSFYNNEISEKSEIFDDQFSVERPDGSNFTLKIRSTKLEDSAMYFCASGGTGGNEQYFGPGTRLTVT.

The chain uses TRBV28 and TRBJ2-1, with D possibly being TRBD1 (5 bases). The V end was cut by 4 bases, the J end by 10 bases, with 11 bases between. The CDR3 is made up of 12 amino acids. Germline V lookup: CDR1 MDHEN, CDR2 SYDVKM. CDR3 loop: CASSWGPGEQFF. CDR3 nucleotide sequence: TGTGCCAGCAGTTGGGGCCCAGGGGAGCAGTTCTTC.

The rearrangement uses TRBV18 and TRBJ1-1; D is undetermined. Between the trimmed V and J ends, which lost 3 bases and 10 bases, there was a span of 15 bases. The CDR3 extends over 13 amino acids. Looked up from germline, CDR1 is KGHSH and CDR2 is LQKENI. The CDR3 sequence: CASSPRGPGGAFF. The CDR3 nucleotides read TGTGCCAGCTCACCGCGGGGTCCCGGTGGAGCTTTCTTT.

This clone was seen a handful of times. CDR3 amino acids: CASSLSPQPQHF. The CDR3 nucleotides are TGTGCCAGCAGTTTATCCCCTCAGCCCCAGCATTTT. V and J are TRBV28 and TRBJ1-5; the D is unclear. Germline assignment: CDR1 MDHEN and CDR2 SYDVKM. The CDR3 has 12 residues. V lost 1 base and J lost 6, with 4 bases in between.

The CDR3 nucleotides are TGTGCCAGCAGCCCAAGGCGGGGGCGGAATGAAAAACTGTTTTTT. Translated: CASSPRRGRNEKLFF. This chain uses TRBV11-3 with TRBJ1-4, with D tentatively TRBD1 (6 bases). Per the germline V gene, CDR1 is SGHNT and CDR2 is YENEEA. CDR3 length: 15 residues. Trimming shortened V by 5 bases and J by 5 bases, and 15 bases separated the two germline ends. Drawing the rest from reference TRBV11-3 and TRBJ1-4, the complete variable domain is EAGVVQSPRYKIIEKKQPVAFWCNPISGHNTLYWYLQNLGQGPELLIRYENEEAVDDSQLPKDRFSAERLKGVDSTLKIQPAELGDSAVYLCASSPRRGRNEKLFFGSGTQLSVL.